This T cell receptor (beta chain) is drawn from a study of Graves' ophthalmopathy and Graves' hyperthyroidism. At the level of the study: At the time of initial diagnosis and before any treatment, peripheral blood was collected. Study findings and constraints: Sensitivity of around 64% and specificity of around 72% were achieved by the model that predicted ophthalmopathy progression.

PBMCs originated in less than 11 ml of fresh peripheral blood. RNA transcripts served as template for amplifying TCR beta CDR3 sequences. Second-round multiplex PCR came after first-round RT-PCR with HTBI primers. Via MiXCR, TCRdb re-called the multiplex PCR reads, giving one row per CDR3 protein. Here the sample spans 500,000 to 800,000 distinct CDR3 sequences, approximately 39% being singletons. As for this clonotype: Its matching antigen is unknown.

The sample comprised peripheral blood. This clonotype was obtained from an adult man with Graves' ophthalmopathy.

The CDR3 DNA reads TGCAGTGCTACCTCGACAGGGGGTGGCTACACCTTC. Amino acids: CSATSTGGGYTF. V gene TRBV20-1 combines with J gene TRBJ1-2; 9 bases match TRBD1. V was clipped by 4 bases and J by 7 bases; unmatched bases: 4. This CDR3 region has 12 residues. Germline assignment: CDR1 DFQATT and CDR2 SNEGSKA (reference sequence).